The 28 T cell receptor beta chains below all came from one sample that was sequenced in a study of T cell repertoires in ileal Crohn's disease. Libraries were prepared by immunoSEQ multiplex PCR; TCRdb keeps only in-frame clonotypes and omits some of them. Altogether fewer than 2,000 clones are present, more than 75% being singletons, with the ten largest covering about 4.1%. Time point indicated: inflamed ileum from the surgical specimen. Input material: ileal tissue. Receptors originate from an adult with Crohn's disease.

The V gene is TRBV4-1, the J gene TRBJ2-1, with TRBD2 identical over 11 bases. Looked up from germline, CDR1 is MGHRA and CDR2 is YSYEKL. The CDR3 totals 19 residues. Trimming cost V 2 bases and J 0 bases; bases outside gene matches: 9. The CDR3 loop is CASSQSLAGALSSYNEQFF. CDR3 coding DNA: TGCGCCAGCAGCCAATCACTAGCGGGAGCCTTGAGCTCCTACAATGAGCAGTTCTTC.

V is TRBV28 and J is TRBJ1-1; no clear D gene. The CDR3 is 14 amino acids. V was cut by 5 bases and J by 2 bases, with 12 bases left in between. CDR1 and CDR2 (germline): MDHEN, SYDVKM. The CDR3 sequence: CASSPPGRNTEAFF. The CDR3 DNA sequence: TGTGCCAGCAGTCCCCCGGGCCGTAACACTGAAGCTTTCTTT.

The chain has TRBV28 and TRBJ2-7, with D maybe TRBD2 (6 bases). The ends were cut back, 5 bases at V and 11 bases at J, with 16 bases in the middle. The CDR3 has 12 residues. Germline loops: CDR1 MDHEN, CDR2 SYDVKM. CDR3: CASSPRGRSEYF. CDR3 nucleotides: TGTGCCAGCAGTCCCCGTGGGAGGTCCGAGTACTTC.

This chain links TRBV9 with TRBJ2-1; 10 bases match TRBD2. CDR1 is SGDLS, CDR2 YYNGEE, per germline. V was pared by 4 bases and J by 9 bases, with 13 bases of the junction left unmatched. The CDR3 is 16 amino acids. CDR3 DNA: TGTGCCAGCAGCCCCCAGGGGCTAGCGGGAGTCGGTGAGCAGTTCTTC. This sequence encodes CASSPQGLAGVGEQFF.

A remark on this clone: At one of its ends the junction is not consistent with the germline gene, which may arise from a read error. The V call is TRBV6-4, the J call TRBJ2-3; TRBD2 is a possible D gene (6 bases). The CDR3 is 15 residues long. Germline V gene sequence: CDR1 MRHNA, CDR2 SNTAGT. The CDR3 nucleotides read TGTACCAGCAGTGACTCGCGGGGTAGCACAGATACGCAGTATTTT. Protein product: CTSSDSRGSTDTQYF.

The gene calls are TRBV6-6 and TRBJ2-7; possible D gene TRBD2, 5 bases. There are 11 residues in the CDR3. Between the trimmed V and J ends, which lost 6 bases and 6 bases, there was a span of 9 bases. Germline assignment: CDR1 MNHNY and CDR2 SVGAGI (reference sequence). Here the CDR3 DNA reads TGTGCCAGCAGCAGAGGGAGCGAGCAGTACTTC. Its translation: CASSRGSEQYF.

The chain joins TRBV27 to TRBJ2-5, with D perhaps TRBD1 (6 bases). CDR1 is MNHEY, CDR2 SMNVEV, per germline (reference sequence). V was clipped by 6 bases and J by 5 bases, with 10 bases between them. The CDR3 has 12 amino acids. In DNA, the CDR3 is TGTGCCAGCAGGTCCGACAGGGAGACCCAGTACTTC. Its protein is CASRSDRETQYF.

The genes are TRBV6-1 and TRBJ2-5, with a possible D match to TRBD2 (6 bases). Germline V gene data show CDR1 as MNHNS and CDR2 as SASEGT. With 2 bases removed from V and 0 bases from J, the gap between germline ends came to 10 bases. CDR3 length equals 15 residues. The CDR3 is CASSESRLDQETQYF. In DNA form, the CDR3 reads TGTGCCAGCAGTGAATCGAGACTAGACCAAGAGACCCAGTACTTC.

The chain links TRBV16 to TRBJ2-1; 12 nucleotides align to TRBD2. CDR3 size: 16 residues. With V trimmed by 4 bases and J by 7 bases, 8 bases remained unmatched. Germline V gene sequence: CDR1 KGHSY, CDR2 FQNENV. CDR3 region: CASSLSLAGGQNEQFF. The CDR3 nucleotides are TGTGCCAGCAGCCTCTCGCTAGCGGGAGGGCAAAATGAGCAGTTCTTC.

This clone has only one observation. CDR3 amino acids: CASSQFRRGTDTQYF. CDR3 sequence (DNA): TGTGCCAGCAGCCAATTTAGGCGGGGCACAGATACGCAGTATTTT. This chain links TRBV14 with TRBJ2-3; maybe TRBD2 (5 bases). Germline loops: CDR1 SGHDN, CDR2 FVKESK. Trimming removed 2 bases from V and 1 base from J, with 10 bases in between. The length of the CDR3 is 15 residues.

The V and J genes are TRBV7-9 and TRBJ2-3; 11 nucleotides match TRBD2. The J segment lost 1 base and the V segment lost 4 bases, leaving 4 bases of the junction unmatched. CDR3 size: 16 residues. Germline lookup yields CDR1 SEHNR and CDR2 FQNEAQ (reference sequence). The CDR3: CASSSMTSGGTDTQYF. Here the CDR3 DNA reads TGTGCCAGCAGCTCAATGACTAGCGGGGGCACAGATACGCAGTATTTT.

The V and J genes are TRBV6-1 and TRBJ2-2, with TRBD2 identical over 12 bases. Trimming cost V 6 bases and J 4 bases; bases outside gene matches: 3. The CDR3 has 15 residues. Germline V gene data show CDR1 as MNHNS and CDR2 as SASEGT. CDR3 sequence reads: CASSLTSGGTGELFF. DNA of the CDR3: TGTGCCAGCAGCCTGACTAGCGGGGGCACCGGGGAGCTGTTTTTT.

In DNA form, the CDR3 reads TGCGCCAGCAGCCAAGATAACGAGGAAAAACTGTTTTTT. This sequence encodes CASSQDNEEKLFF. This sequence joins TRBV4-1 and TRBJ1-4; D is ambiguous. There are 13 residues in the CDR3. Germline CDR1 is MGHRA and CDR2 is YSYEKL. V lost 0 bases to trimming and J lost 8 bases, with 7 bases between them.

The gene calls are TRBV9 and TRBJ2-3, with D perhaps matching TRBD2 (5 bases). Germline V gene sequence: CDR1 SGDLS, CDR2 YYNGEE. Trimming shortened V by 2 bases and J by 4 bases, and 11 bases separated the two germline ends. The CDR3 has 14 amino acids. CDR3 DNA sequence: TGTGCCAGCAGCGTGACGGGGTTAGCAGATACGCAGTATTTT. It yields the protein CASSVTGLADTQYF.

The J gene is TRBJ2-7, the V gene TRBV28, with 9 nucleotides matching TRBD1. CDR3 length: 14 amino acids. Germline trimming cut 6 bases from V and 4 bases from J; bases unmatched to any gene: 7. Germline V gene data show CDR1 as MDHEN and CDR2 as SYDVKM. CDR3 DNA sequence: TGTGCCAGCAGGACCGGGACAGGGCTATACGAGCAGTACTTC. It encodes CASRTGTGLYEQYF.

This clone appeared once. The genes are TRBV19 and TRBJ1-2; D might be TRBD1 (5 bases). Trimming cost V 7 bases and J 4 bases, with 19 bases left between them. Germline CDR1 LNHDA, CDR2 SQIVND (reference sequence). This CDR3 contains 15 residues. Here the CDR3 reads CASKRDEGFGYGYTF. The CDR3 nucleotides read TGTGCCAGTAAACGGGACGAGGGTTTCGGCTATGGCTACACCTTC.

The CDR3 sequence is CASSQDAGITATYGYTF. DNA for the CDR3: TGCGCCAGCAGCCAAGATGCCGGGATCACGGCGACTTATGGCTACACCTTC. The gene calls are TRBV4-1 and TRBJ1-2; the D is unclear. Per germline, CDR1 MGHRA and CDR2 YSYEKL. The ends were cut back, 0 bases at V and 5 bases at J, with 19 bases in the middle. CDR3 length: 17 residues.

This clone was counted a single time. The chain employs TRBV7-2 and TRBJ1-2; weak D call: TRBD1 (6 bases). The germline gives CDR1 SGHTA, CDR2 FQGNSA. V lost 5 bases and J lost 2, with 15 bases in between. This CDR3 has 15 residues. The CDR3 loop reads CASSDERGQNYGYTF. The CDR3 DNA follows: TGTGCCAGCAGCGACGAACGGGGACAAAACTATGGCTACACCTTC.

The chain uses TRBV7-2 and TRBJ2-2, with TRBD1 identical over 8 bases. CDR3 length equals 16 residues. Germline loops: CDR1 SGHTA, CDR2 FQGNSA. J gave up 5 bases and V 5 bases, and 10 bases lay outside the gene matches. The CDR3: CASSLYGTGYTGELFF. The CDR3 DNA sequence: TGTGCCAGCAGCCTCTATGGGACAGGATATACCGGGGAGCTGTTTTTT.

The chain is built from TRBV11-3 and TRBJ2-3; 7 nucleotides align to TRBD1. Germline assignment: CDR1 SGHNT and CDR2 YENEEA. The CDR3 has 15 amino acids. J was trimmed by 0 bases and V by 5 bases; bases with no gene match: 5. The DNA for the CDR3 is TGTGCCAGCAGCGCCCGACAGGGAAGCACAGATACGCAGTATTTT. Amino acid sequence: CASSARQGSTDTQYF.

The chain links TRBV7-9 to TRBJ2-3; 9 bases line up with TRBD2. The CDR3 consists of 19 residues. V was pared by 5 bases and J by 8 bases, with 23 bases of the junction left unmatched. Germline CDR1 and CDR2: SEHNR and FQNEAQ (reference sequence). This CDR3 reads CASSPSGGQVRTQIGTQYF. The DNA of the CDR3 is TGTGCCAGCAGCCCCAGCGGGGGGCAGGTCCGCACCCAGATCGGTACGCAGTATTTT.

The chain links TRBV7-2 to TRBJ2-5; weak D call: TRBD2 (5 bases). The V end was cut by 4 bases, the J end by 5 bases, with 14 bases between. The CDR3 sequence is 14 residues long. Germline V gene sequence: CDR1 SGHTA, CDR2 FQGNSA. DNA of the CDR3: TGTGCCAGCAGCTCCCTCGTTGGGGAGGAGACCCAGTACTTC. Translated, it gives CASSSLVGEETQYF.

J is TRBJ1-4 and V is TRBV10-2, with TRBD1 as a possible D gene (6 bases). Per the germline V gene, CDR1 is WSHSY and CDR2 is SAAADI. The CDR3 has 15 amino acids. Trimming took 3 bases from V and 5 from J, leaving 13 bases between them. The CDR3, as DNA: TGCGCCAGCAGTGACGCGCAGGGGTCAAATGAAAAACTGTTTTTT. Amino acids: CASSDAQGSNEKLFF.

The V gene is TRBV7-9, the J gene TRBJ2-2, with 8 positions matching TRBD2. The CDR3 has 16 residues. Germline V gene lookup returns CDR1 SEHNR and CDR2 FQNEAQ (reference sequence). V lost 2 bases to trimming and J lost 2 bases; unmatched junction nucleotides: 4. The CDR3 protein is CASSLTLAANTGELFF. The CDR3 DNA reads as TGTGCCAGCAGCTTAACACTAGCGGCAAACACCGGGGAGCTGTTTTTT.

The chain has TRBV19 and TRBJ2-5; a possible D gene is TRBD1 (6 bases). In germline, CDR1 is LNHDA, CDR2 SQIVND (reference sequence). The V end lost 4 bases, the J end lost 4 bases, and 13 bases lay between the germline ends. The CDR3 consists of 14 residues. The CDR3 loop reads CASSTRQGIETQYF. DNA for the CDR3: TGTGCCAGTAGTACACGCCAGGGGATAGAGACCCAGTACTTC.

The rearrangement uses TRBV9 and TRBJ1-1; D uncertain. CDR3 length: 13 residues. Germline V gene data show CDR1 as SGDLS and CDR2 as YYNGEE. V was trimmed by 1 base and J by 0 bases, leaving 4 bases between them. DNA for the CDR3: TGTGCCAGCAGCGTATCCATGAACACTGAAGCTTTCTTT. It is translated as CASSVSMNTEAFF.

The CDR3 DNA sequence: TGTGCCAGTAGTCCCCTGGGACAGGGTAGTAGAAACTATGGCTACACCTTC. Protein sequence: CASSPLGQGSRNYGYTF. The chain combines TRBV19 with TRBJ1-2; 9 nucleotides match TRBD1. Germline CDR1 is LNHDA and CDR2 is SQIVND (reference sequence). There are 17 residues in the CDR3. V gave up 5 bases and J gave up 2 bases; unmatched junction bases: 12. The full variable domain, completed using reference TRBV19 and TRBJ1-2, is DGGITQSPKYLFRKEGQNVTLSCEQNLNHDAMYWYRQDPGQGLRLIYYSQIVNDFQKGDIAEGYSVSREKKESFPLTVTSAQKNPTAFYLCASSPLGQGSRNYGYTFGSGTRLTVV.

This chain joins TRBV6-6 and TRBJ2-2; D is perhaps TRBD2 (5 bases). CDR1 is MNHNY, CDR2 SVGAGI, per germline (reference sequence). V lost 7 bases and J lost 5, with 8 bases in between. This CDR3 comprises 12 residues. As DNA, the CDR3 is TGTGCCAGCACGGGCGGGACCGGGGAGCTGTTTTTT. Translated: CASTGGTGELFF.